This T cell receptor beta chain was obtained from a study of response to subunit inactivated influenza vaccine. Study-wide results and limits: New T cells are recruited in small numbers by each seasonal influenza vaccination, according to the authors' suggestion.

Details on this clonotype: Its antigen remains unknown.

There are 17 residues in the CDR3. The germline CDR1 and CDR2 sequences are SGHAT and FQNNGV. The trim removed 6 bases at V and 6 bases at J, leaving 14 bases unmatched. One entry per CDR3 protein results from TCRdb running MiXCR on the RT-PCR reads. This table has 800,000 to 1,000,000 distinct CDR3 sequences, over 20% appearing once. The TCR sequence derives from a man aged 50-60 years who received an inactivated influenza vaccine. V gene TRBV11-2 combines with J gene TRBJ2-2; TRBD2 matches at 9 bases. The sample here was PBMCs from blood, taken 5 to 6 days after vaccination. DNA of the CDR3: TGTGCCAGCAGATATAGATTGGGACTAGCATGGTCCGGGGAGCTGTTTTTT. The encoded protein is CASRYRLGLAWSGELFF.